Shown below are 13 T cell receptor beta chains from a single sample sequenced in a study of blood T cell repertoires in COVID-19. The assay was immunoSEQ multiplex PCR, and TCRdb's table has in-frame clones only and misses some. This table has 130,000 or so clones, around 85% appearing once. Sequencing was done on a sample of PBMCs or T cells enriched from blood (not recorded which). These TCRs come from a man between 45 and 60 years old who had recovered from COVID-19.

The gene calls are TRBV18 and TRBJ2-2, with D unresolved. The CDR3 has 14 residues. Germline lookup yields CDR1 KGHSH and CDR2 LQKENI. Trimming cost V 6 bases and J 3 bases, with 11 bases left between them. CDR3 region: CASSNRVDTGELFF. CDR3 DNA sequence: TGTGCCAGCTCCAACCGGGTGGACACCGGGGAGCTGTTTTTT. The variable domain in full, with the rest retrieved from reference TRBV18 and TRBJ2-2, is NAGVMQNPRHLVRRRGQEARLRCSPMKGHSHVYWYRQLPEEGLKFMVYLQKENIIDESGMPKERFSAEFPKEGPSILRIQQVVRGDSAAYFCASSNRVDTGELFFGEGSRLTVL.

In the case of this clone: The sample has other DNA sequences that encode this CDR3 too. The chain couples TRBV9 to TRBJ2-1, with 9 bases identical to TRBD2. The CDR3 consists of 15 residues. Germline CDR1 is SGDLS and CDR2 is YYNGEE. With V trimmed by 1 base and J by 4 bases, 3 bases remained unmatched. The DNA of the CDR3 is TGTGCCAGCAGCGTACGACTAGCGGATTACAATGAGCAGTTCTTC. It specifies CASSVRLADYNEQFF.

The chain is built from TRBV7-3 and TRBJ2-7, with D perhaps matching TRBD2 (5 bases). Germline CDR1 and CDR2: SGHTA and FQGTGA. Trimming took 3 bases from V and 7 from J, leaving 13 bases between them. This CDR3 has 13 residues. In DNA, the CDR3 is TGTGCCAGCAGCTTCGGTCTAGCCGGAGAGCAGTACTTC. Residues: CASSFGLAGEQYF.

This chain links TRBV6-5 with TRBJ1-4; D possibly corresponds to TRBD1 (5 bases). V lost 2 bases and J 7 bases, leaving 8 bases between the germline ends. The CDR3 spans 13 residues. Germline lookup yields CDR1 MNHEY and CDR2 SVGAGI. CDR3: CASSYGQGEKLFF. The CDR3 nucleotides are TGTGCCAGCAGTTACGGGCAGGGTGAAAAACTGTTTTTT.

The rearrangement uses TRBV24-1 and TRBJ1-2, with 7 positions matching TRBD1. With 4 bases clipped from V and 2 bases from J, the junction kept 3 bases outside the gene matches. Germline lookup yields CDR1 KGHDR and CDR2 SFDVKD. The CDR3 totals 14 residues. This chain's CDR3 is CATSDLTGNYGYTF. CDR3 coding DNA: TGTGCCACCAGTGACTTGACAGGGAACTATGGCTACACCTTC.

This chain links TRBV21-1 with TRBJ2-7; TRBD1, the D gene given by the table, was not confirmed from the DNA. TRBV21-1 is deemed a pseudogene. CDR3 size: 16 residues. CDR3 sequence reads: CASSNAPGQLTYEQYF. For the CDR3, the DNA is TGTGCCAGCAGCAACGCACCGGGACAGCTTACCTACGAGCAGTACTTC.

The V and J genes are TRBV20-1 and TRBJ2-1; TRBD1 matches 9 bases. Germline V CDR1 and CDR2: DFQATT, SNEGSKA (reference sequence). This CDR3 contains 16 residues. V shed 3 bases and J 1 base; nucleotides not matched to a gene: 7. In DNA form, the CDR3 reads TGCAGTGCTAGTGGCGGGACAGGGAAATCCTACAATGAGCAGTTCTTC. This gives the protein CSASGGTGKSYNEQFF.

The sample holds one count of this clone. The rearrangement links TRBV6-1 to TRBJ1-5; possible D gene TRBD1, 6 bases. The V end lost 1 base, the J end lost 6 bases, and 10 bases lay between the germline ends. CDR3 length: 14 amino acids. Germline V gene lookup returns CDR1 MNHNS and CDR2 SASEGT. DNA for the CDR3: TGTGCCAGCAGTGAAGGCACAGGGAGTCAGCCCCAGCATTTT. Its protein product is CASSEGTGSQPQHF.

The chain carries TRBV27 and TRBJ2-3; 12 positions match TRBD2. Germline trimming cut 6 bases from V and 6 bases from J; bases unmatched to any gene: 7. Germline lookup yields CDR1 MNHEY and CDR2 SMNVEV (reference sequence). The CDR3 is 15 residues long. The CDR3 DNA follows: TGTGCCAGCAGCAGACTAGCGGGGGCTAGGGATACGCAGTATTTT. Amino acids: CASSRLAGARDTQYF.

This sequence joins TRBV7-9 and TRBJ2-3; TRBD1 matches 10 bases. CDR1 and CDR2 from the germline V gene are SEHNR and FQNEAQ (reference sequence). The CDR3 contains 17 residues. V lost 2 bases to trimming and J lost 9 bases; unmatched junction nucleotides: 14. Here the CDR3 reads CASSLWLGQGTLKTQYF. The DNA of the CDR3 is TGTGCCAGCAGCTTATGGTTGGGACAGGGGACTTTGAAGACGCAGTATTTT.

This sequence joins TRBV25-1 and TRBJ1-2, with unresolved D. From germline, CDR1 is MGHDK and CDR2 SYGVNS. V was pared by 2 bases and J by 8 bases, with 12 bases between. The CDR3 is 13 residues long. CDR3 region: CASSEARKAGYTF. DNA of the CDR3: TGTGCCAGCAGTGAAGCGAGGAAGGCGGGCTACACCTTC.

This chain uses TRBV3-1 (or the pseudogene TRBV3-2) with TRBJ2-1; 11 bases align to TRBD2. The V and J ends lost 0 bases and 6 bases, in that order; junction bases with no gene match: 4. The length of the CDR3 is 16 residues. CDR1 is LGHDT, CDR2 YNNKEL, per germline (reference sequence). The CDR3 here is CASSQESSGGRNEQFF. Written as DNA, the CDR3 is TGTGCCAGCAGCCAAGAATCTAGCGGGGGGCGCAATGAGCAGTTCTTC.

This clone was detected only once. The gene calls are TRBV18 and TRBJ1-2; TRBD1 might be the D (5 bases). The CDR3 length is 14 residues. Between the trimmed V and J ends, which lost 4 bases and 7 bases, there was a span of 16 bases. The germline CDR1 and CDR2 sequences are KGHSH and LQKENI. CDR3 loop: CASSLAGRSGGYTF. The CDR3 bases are TGTGCCAGCTCACTGGCAGGGAGGAGCGGTGGCTACACCTTC.